One T cell receptor beta chain is described in this entry. The antigen is not known. This record comes from a study of beta chain features in type 1 diabetes. Study as a whole: Healthy donors and patients had similar age, gender and cell yields. Findings and caveats of the study: TCRB CDR3 length was moderately but significantly reduced in all four CD4+ subsets of Type 1 diabetes patients.

The entirety of the isolated RNA underwent reverse transcription, so expressed TCRB transcripts were sequenced. For naive, central memory and regulatory T cell samples, reads averaged around 3.6 million. Profiled with immunoSEQ multiplex PCR; TCRdb holds only in-frame clones, not every one. Found here are more than 300,000 clones, roughly 9.8% of them singletons; the top ten hold over 0.45%. This CDR3 has 15 residues. The germline gives CDR1 SNHLY, CDR2 FYNNEI. With V trimmed by 6 bases and J by 7 bases, 6 bases remained unmatched. This TCR was recovered from a man aged 25-45 years with type 1 diabetes. The chain couples TRBV2 to TRBJ2-1; 13 bases fit TRBD2. The source material was central memory CD4+ T cells from blood. CDR3 region: CASRGTSGRANEQFF. The CDR3 nucleotides read TGTGCCAGCAGGGGAACTAGCGGGAGGGCGAATGAGCAGTTCTTC. Together with reference TRBV2 and TRBJ2-1, the CDR3 gives the full variable domain: EPEVTQTPSHQVTQMGQEVILRCVPISNHLYFYWYRQILGQKVEFLVSFYNNEISEKSEIFDDQFSVERPDGSNFTLKIRSTKLEDSAMYFCASRGTSGRANEQFFGPGTRLTVL.